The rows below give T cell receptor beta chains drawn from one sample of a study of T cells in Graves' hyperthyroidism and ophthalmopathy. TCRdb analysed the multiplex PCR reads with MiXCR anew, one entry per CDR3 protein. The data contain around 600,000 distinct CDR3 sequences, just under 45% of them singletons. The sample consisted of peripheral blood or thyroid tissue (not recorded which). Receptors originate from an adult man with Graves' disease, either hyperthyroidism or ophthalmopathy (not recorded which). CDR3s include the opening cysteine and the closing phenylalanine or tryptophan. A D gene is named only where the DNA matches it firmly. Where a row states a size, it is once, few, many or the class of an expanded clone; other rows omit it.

CDR3 DNA: TGTGCCAGCCGTAGGGCGACAGGGGATCCCCCTCACGAGCAGTACTTC
CDR3 protein: CASRRATGDPPHEQYF
D gene: TRBD1
J gene: TRBJ2-7
clone size: .
V gene: TRBV6-1

CDR3 DNA: TGCGCCAGCAGCTTTACGATATCGGGACATACTAGAGGAGGCACTGAAGCTTTCTTT
CDR3 protein: CASSFTISGHTRGGTEAFF
D gene: .
J gene: TRBJ1-1
clone size: .
V gene: TRBV5-1

CDR3 DNA: TGCAGTGCCCGGCGGGACAGTGTCCTCTATGGCTACACCTTC
CDR3 protein: CSARRDSVLYGYTF
D gene: TRBD1
J gene: TRBJ1-2
clone size: .
V gene: TRBV29-1

CDR3 DNA: TGCGCCAGCAGCCAAGAAGGACTTAGCAACCAAGAGACCCAGTACTTC
CDR3 protein: CASSQEGLSNQETQYF
D gene: .
J gene: TRBJ2-5
clone size: few
V gene: TRBV4-1

CDR3 DNA: TGTGCCAGCAGTTCGGAACCGGGTTTTCGTAATGAAAAACTGTTTTTT
CDR3 protein: CASSSEPGFRNEKLFF
D gene: .
J gene: TRBJ1-4
clone size: once
V gene: TRBV7-8

CDR3 DNA: TGCAGCGTTGATGGCGGCGCTAACTATGGCTACACCTTC
CDR3 protein: CSVDGGANYGYTF
D gene: .
J gene: TRBJ1-2
clone size: many
V gene: TRBV29-1

CDR3 DNA: TGTGCCACCAGCAGAAGTGCGGGACAGGGGTACACTGAAGCTTTCTTT
CDR3 protein: CATSRSAGQGYTEAFF
D gene: TRBD1
J gene: TRBJ1-1
clone size: few
V gene: TRBV15

CDR3 DNA: TGTGCCAGCAGCTTGAGCAGGGGAGACGAGACCCAGTACTTC
CDR3 protein: CASSLSRGDETQYF
D gene: .
J gene: TRBJ2-5
clone size: many
V gene: TRBV7-2

CDR3 DNA: TGTGCCATCAGGGAGACAGGGAAAGGTGAAAAACTGTTTTTT
CDR3 protein: CAIRETGKGEKLFF
D gene: TRBD1
J gene: TRBJ1-4
clone size: .
V gene: TRBV10-3

CDR3 DNA: TGTGCCAGCAGCCCAGGGTGGAGTTCACCCCTCCACTTT
CDR3 protein: CASSPGWSSPLHF
D gene: .
J gene: TRBJ1-6
clone size: many
V gene: TRBV7-2

CDR3 DNA: TGTGCCGCCAGCAGTTTGGTGGCTAGCGGGTCCTACGAGCAGTACTTC
CDR3 protein: CAASSLVASGSYEQYF
D gene: TRBD2
J gene: TRBJ2-7
clone size: .
V gene: TRBV15

CDR3 DNA: TGCAGCCGAGTAAGGACCTCAGGACTGCCATTCTATGGCTACACCTTC
CDR3 protein: CSRVRTSGLPFYGYTF
D gene: .
J gene: TRBJ1-2
clone size: .
V gene: TRBV29-1